This entry lists 10 T cell receptor beta chains sequenced from one sample in a study of T cells in narcolepsy. Sequencing used immunoSEQ multiplex PCR; TCRdb keeps in-frame clones, though not all of them. The sample yields some 13,000 clones, 70% to 90% seen once. The sample was CD45RA- memory CD4+ T cells from PBMCs. The receptors stem from a human donor with narcolepsy.

The rearrangement uses TRBV19 and TRBJ2-7; D perhaps matches TRBD1 (5 bases). There are 13 residues in the CDR3. The V gene's germline CDR1 is LNHDA and CDR2 SQIVND (reference sequence). V lost 5 bases to trimming and J lost 6 bases, with 14 bases between them. The CDR3 DNA sequence: TGTGCCAGTAGTCCCCGCCGCCAGGGCGAGCAGTACTTC. Its protein is CASSPRRQGEQYF.

The chain carries TRBV27 and TRBJ2-1; 10 nucleotides agree with TRBD2. The CDR3 consists of 19 residues. V gave up 2 bases and J gave up 9 bases; unmatched junction bases: 19. Per the germline V gene, CDR1 is MNHEY and CDR2 is SMNVEV (reference sequence). The CDR3 sequence is CASSLVEGLAGVIVVEQFF. The CDR3 nucleotides are TGTGCCAGCAGTTTAGTGGAGGGGCTAGCGGGAGTAATCGTGGTTGAGCAGTTCTTC.

The V gene is TRBV27, the J gene TRBJ2-3, with D hard to call. The CDR3 has 13 residues. CDR1 is MNHEY, CDR2 SMNVEV, per germline (reference sequence). Trimming took off 3 bases at V and 0 bases at J, with 4 bases between the two ends. The CDR3 reads CASSFSSTDTQYF. The CDR3 DNA reads as TGTGCCAGCAGTTTCTCTAGCACAGATACGCAGTATTTT.

The chain joins TRBV5-4 to TRBJ2-5; maybe TRBD2 (6 bases). V gave up 3 bases and J gave up 2 bases, with 14 bases separating them. The germline V gene has CDR1 SGHNT and CDR2 YYREEE (reference sequence). The CDR3 length is 15 residues. CDR3 nucleotide sequence: TGTGCCAGCAGCTCTCTGGCCGGGAGACAAGAGACCCAGTACTTC. This gives the protein CASSSLAGRQETQYF.

This chain links TRBV18 with TRBJ2-7, with TRBD1 identical over 10 bases. Germline CDR1 is KGHSH and CDR2 is LQKENI. Unmatched junction bases numbered 2, after V lost 2 bases and J lost 1 base. This CDR3 is built from 15 residues. CDR3 nucleotides: TGTGCCAGCTCACCAGGGACAGGGGATTCCTACGAGCAGTACTTC. Residues: CASSPGTGDSYEQYF.

The chain carries TRBV27 and TRBJ1-4, with a tentative D call TRBD1 (6 bases). The CDR3 sequence is 14 residues long. CDR1 is MNHEY, CDR2 SMNVEV, per germline (reference sequence). Trimming removed 5 bases at V and 4 bases at J, with 11 bases between. The CDR3: CASSLQGINEKLFF. The CDR3 region has the DNA TGTGCCAGCAGTCTTCAGGGGATTAATGAAAAACTGTTTTTT.

J is TRBJ2-7 and V is TRBV7-9; 8 nucleotides align to TRBD2. Trimming removed 8 bases from V and 1 base from J; junction bases left unmatched: 7. There are 14 residues in the CDR3. Germline CDR1 and CDR2: SEHNR and FQNEAQ (reference sequence). The CDR3 DNA follows: TGTGCCAGCTCTGAACTAGCGGATTCCTACGAGCAGTACTTC. Amino acid sequence: CASSELADSYEQYF.

This clone was detected only once. This chain links TRBV5-6 with TRBJ1-6; 10 nucleotides align to TRBD1. V lost 4 bases, J lost 10 bases, and 8 bases stayed unmatched. Germline V lookup: CDR1 SGHDT, CDR2 YYEEEE. The CDR3 is made up of 15 amino acids. CDR3 in amino acids: CASSAGTGDRSPLHF. The DNA for the CDR3 is TGTGCCAGCAGCGCTGGGACAGGGGACAGGTCACCCCTCCACTTT.

This clone was seen a handful of times. This chain connects TRBV5-4 to TRBJ1-1, with a possible D match to TRBD1 (5 bases). Per the germline V gene, CDR1 is SGHNT and CDR2 is YYREEE (reference sequence). V was trimmed by 6 bases and J by 0 bases, leaving 15 bases between them. This CDR3 comprises 15 residues. CDR3: CASNSGNRLNTEAFF. Here the CDR3 DNA reads TGTGCCAGCAATTCAGGGAACAGGCTGAACACTGAAGCTTTCTTT.

The rearrangement joins TRBV5-4 to TRBJ2-2; D possibly corresponds to TRBD1 (6 bases). This CDR3 is 15 amino acids long. Trimming pared 0 bases from V and 4 bases from J, leaving 10 bases between. From germline, CDR1 is SGHNT and CDR2 YYREEE (reference sequence). The CDR3 DNA reads as TGTGCCAGCAGCTTGGGGGACACGGCCACCGGGGAGCTGTTTTTT. Its protein is CASSLGDTATGELFF.